The 10 T cell receptor beta chains given below trace back to one sample, sequenced in a study of shared clonotypes between healthy human individuals. The method was immunoSEQ multiplex PCR; TCRdb's version includes in-frame clones alone and lacks a portion of them. The sample comprises 490,000 or so clones, less than 80% of which are singletons, and roughly 13% rests with the top ten. The specimen sequenced was PBMCs. The receptors originated from a woman aged 40 to 50 in good health. Some clones in this sample may be carry-over from other donors' samples.

The V call is TRBV7-2, the J call TRBJ1-6; no reliable D call. Trimming cost V 3 bases and J 3 bases, with 3 bases left between them. The CDR3 consists of 13 residues. Germline V gene data show CDR1 as SGHTA and CDR2 as FQGNSA. CDR3 DNA: TGTGCCAGCAGCTTGGACTATAATTCACCCCTCCACTTT. Translation: CASSLDYNSPLHF.

The chain employs TRBV6-5 and TRBJ1-1, with D tentatively TRBD1 (6 bases). V was cut by 2 bases and J by 5 bases, with 18 bases left in between. The CDR3 length is 16 residues. Germline CDR1 reads MNHEY; CDR2 reads SVGAGI. CDR3 amino acids: CASSYTSRAGVTEAFF. For the CDR3, the DNA is TGTGCCAGCAGTTACACCTCTCGGGCAGGGGTGACTGAAGCTTTCTTT.

This chain connects TRBV19 to TRBJ1-3, with D unclear. Germline V gene sequence: CDR1 LNHDA, CDR2 SQIVND (reference sequence). V was clipped by 7 bases and J by 3 bases, with 19 bases between them. The CDR3 totals 16 residues. In nucleotides, the CDR3 is TGTGCCAGTAACCCGTATAGCGGAATGGGTGGAAACACCATATATTTT. Translation: CASNPYSGMGGNTIYF.

The rearrangement links TRBV5-1 to TRBJ2-5, with D hard to call. Looked up from germline, CDR1 is SGHRS and CDR2 is YFSETQ. The CDR3 has 13 residues. V dropped 2 bases and J dropped 2 bases, with 7 bases sitting between them. The CDR3 DNA is TGCGCCAGCAGCTTCGGTGTTCAAGAGACCCAGTACTTC. Translated: CASSFGVQETQYF.

This clone was found a few times. The rearrangement uses TRBV9 and TRBJ2-3; D not resolved. Per germline, CDR1 SGDLS and CDR2 YYNGEE. The CDR3 sequence is 13 residues long. V lost 4 bases to trimming and J lost 3 bases, with 9 bases between them. As DNA, the CDR3 is TGTGCCAGCAGCACCGGAGATACAGATACGCAGTATTTT. Translated, it gives CASSTGDTDTQYF.

The V and J genes are TRBV15 and TRBJ1-5; D gene ambiguous. This CDR3 contains 15 residues. Trimming removed 4 bases from V and 0 bases from J, with 10 bases in between. Germline V gene lookup returns CDR1 LNHNV and CDR2 YYDKDF (reference sequence). CDR3 residues: CATSKTRNSNQPQHF. CDR3 nucleotides: TGTGCCACCAGCAAAACAAGGAATAGCAATCAGCCCCAGCATTTT.

V and J are TRBV6-1 and TRBJ2-3; TRBD1 might be the D (6 bases). CDR3 length: 14 amino acids. CDR1 and CDR2 (germline): MNHNS, SASEGT. V was shortened by 6 bases and J by 0 bases, with 10 bases between the two germline ends. In nucleotides, the CDR3 is TGTGCCAGCAGAGTGGGGGCCAGCACAGATACGCAGTATTTT. This encodes CASRVGASTDTQYF.

The chain recombines TRBV28 with TRBJ1-1; possible D gene TRBD1, 6 bases. CDR1 and CDR2 (germline): MDHEN, SYDVKM. Trimming cost V 6 bases and J 7 bases, with 12 bases left between them. The CDR3 runs 12 residues. CDR3 in amino acids: CASSSIQGEAFF. CDR3 DNA: TGTGCCAGCAGCTCCATACAGGGTGAAGCTTTCTTT.

The chain carries TRBV19 and TRBJ2-7; weak D call: TRBD1 (5 bases). The CDR3 loop spans 14 amino acids. Germline V lookup: CDR1 LNHDA, CDR2 SQIVND (reference sequence). V was shortened by 9 bases and J by 0 bases, with 15 bases between the two germline ends. The CDR3 region is CARGRRQTSYEQYF. The CDR3 DNA reads as TGTGCCAGGGGAAGGAGACAGACCTCCTACGAGCAGTACTTC.

This clone was recorded a few times. A far larger clone is only one base removed, so a read error is likely. Other DNA variants within this sample encode the same CDR3. The chain is built from TRBV19 and TRBJ2-6; possible D gene TRBD1, 5 bases. CDR1 and CDR2 from the germline V gene are LNHDA and SQIVND (reference sequence). The CDR3 length is 16 residues. CDR3 region: CASSITASSGANVLTF. CDR3 DNA: TGTGCCAGTAGTATTACCGCCAGCTCTGGGGCTAACGTCCTGACTTTC.